One sample yielded the 20 T cell receptor beta chains listed below, sequenced in a study of blood T cell repertoires in COVID-19. Some clones are missing from TCRdb's copy, which holds only in-frame ones; the method was immunoSEQ multiplex PCR. The data hold approximately 170,000 clones, with roughly nine tenths observed a single time. The specimen sequenced was peripheral blood. These receptor sequences come from a man aged 55 to 70 with active or convalescent COVID-19.

This clone showed up just a few times. The chain links TRBV19 to TRBJ2-7; 7 bases fit TRBD2. V lost 0 bases, J lost 6 bases, and 8 bases stayed unmatched. The CDR3 is made up of 15 amino acids. In germline, CDR1 is LNHDA, CDR2 SQIVND (reference sequence). CDR3 sequence reads: CASSIDQAGAREQYF. The CDR3 DNA reads as TGTGCCAGTAGTATAGATCAGGCGGGAGCTCGCGAGCAGTACTTC.

J is TRBJ1-1 and V is TRBV5-4, with a weak D call TRBD1 (6 bases). V was clipped by 4 bases and J by 1 base, with 11 bases between them. CDR3 length equals 14 residues. Germline V gene data show CDR1 as SGHNT and CDR2 as YYREEE (reference sequence). CDR3 protein: CASSQGFGNTEAFF. CDR3 sequence (DNA): TGTGCCAGCAGCCAGGGGTTCGGGAACACTGAAGCTTTCTTT.

This clone was detected only once. V usage is TRBV7-2 and J usage is TRBJ2-1, with D hard to call. The CDR3 sequence is 14 residues long. Looked up from germline, CDR1 is SGHTA and CDR2 is FQGNSA. The V and J ends lost 6 bases and 7 bases respectively, with 16 bases between them. The CDR3 is CASSPASLGNEQFF. CDR3 bases: TGTGCCAGCAGTCCAGCGAGTTTAGGAAATGAGCAGTTCTTC.

This clone has only one observation. V and J are TRBV6-5 and TRBJ2-5; 8 bases fit TRBD2. This CDR3 has 15 residues. Unmatched junction bases numbered 9, after V lost 7 bases and J lost 2 bases. The germline V gene has CDR1 MNHEY and CDR2 SVGAGI. The CDR3 is CASKSGGGRQETQYF. In DNA, the CDR3 is TGTGCCAGCAAATCTGGCGGGGGGCGACAAGAGACCCAGTACTTC.

This clone has just a few counts. This sequence joins TRBV5-8 and TRBJ2-1, with a tentative D call TRBD1 (6 bases). V was pared by 4 bases and J by 2 bases, with 19 bases between. The CDR3 runs 17 residues. Germline CDR1 and CDR2: SGHTS and YDEGEE. The CDR3 nucleotides are TGTGCCAGCAGCGCGGACAGTTCCAACCTCCCCTACAATGAGCAGTTCTTC. It specifies CASSADSSNLPYNEQFF.

The chain combines TRBV7-2 with TRBJ2-7; perhaps TRBD1 as D (6 bases). From germline, CDR1 is SGHTA and CDR2 FQGNSA. This CDR3 comprises 17 residues. Trimming took off 4 bases at V and 1 base at J, with 20 bases between the two ends. CDR3 DNA: TGTGCCAGCAGCTCCCGATCGGCACAGGGTCGGTCCTACGAGCAGTACTTC. It yields the protein CASSSRSAQGRSYEQYF.

The chain is built from TRBV14 and TRBJ1-4; D remains ambiguous. V was pared by 3 bases and J by 7 bases, with 9 bases between. Germline lookup yields CDR1 SGHDN and CDR2 FVKESK. The CDR3 sequence is 13 residues long. The CDR3 spells CASSQARLEKLFF. The CDR3 DNA reads TGTGCCAGCAGCCAGGCCAGGCTTGAAAAACTGTTTTTT.

As DNA, the CDR3 is TGTGCCAGCAGCTATAGCGGGGGGGCCCAGTATGAGCAGTTCTTC. Its protein is CASSYSGGAQYEQFF. The V and J genes are TRBV11-2 and TRBJ2-1; TRBD2 aligns across 11 bases. Germline CDR1 is SGHAT and CDR2 is FQNNGV. With 4 bases clipped from V and 8 bases from J, the junction kept 7 bases outside the gene matches. The CDR3 sequence is 15 residues long.

The chain recombines TRBV6-5 with TRBJ1-2; 8 positions match TRBD1. The CDR3 totals 13 residues. With 5 bases clipped from V and 4 bases from J, the junction kept 3 bases outside the gene matches. Germline CDR1 reads MNHEY; CDR2 reads SVGAGI. CDR3 sequence: CASSTGTGYGYTF. CDR3 nucleotide sequence: TGTGCCAGCAGTACTGGGACAGGCTATGGCTACACCTTC.

V and J are TRBV21-1 and TRBJ1-2; TRBD1, the D gene given by the table, was not confirmed from the DNA. TRBV21-1 is assigned pseudogene status. The CDR3 runs to 16 residues. The CDR3 DNA reads as TGTGCCAGCAGCGATCCCCAGGATCTCAGTAACTATGGCTACACCTTC. As protein: CASSDPQDLSNYGYTF.

This clone showed up just once. The chain couples TRBV27 to TRBJ2-3, with unresolved D. The ends were cut back, 5 bases at V and 4 bases at J, with 19 bases in the middle. CDR3 length: 16 amino acids. Per the germline V gene, CDR1 is MNHEY and CDR2 is SMNVEV (reference sequence). CDR3 sequence reads: CASSPRQPLMADTQYF. DNA of the CDR3: TGTGCCAGCAGTCCAAGACAACCATTGATGGCAGATACGCAGTATTTT.

V and J are TRBV10-1 and TRBJ1-1; D is perhaps TRBD1 (6 bases). Germline V gives CDR1 WNHNN, CDR2 SYGVQD (reference sequence). The CDR3 spans 14 residues. The V end was cut by 7 bases, the J end by 3 bases, with 15 bases between. The CDR3 here is CASTVVGADTEAFF. CDR3 bases: TGCGCCAGCACTGTGGTGGGGGCGGACACTGAAGCTTTCTTT.

The rearrangement joins TRBV19 to TRBJ1-3; tentative D call: TRBD1 (5 bases). V was pared by 6 bases and J by 1 base, with 7 bases between. CDR1 is LNHDA, CDR2 SQIVND, per germline (reference sequence). There are 13 residues in the CDR3. CDR3 nucleotides: TGTGCCAGTAGGACAGCTTCTGGAAACACCATATATTTT. Its protein is CASRTASGNTIYF.

The chain uses TRBV7-2 and TRBJ2-3; 10 bases agree with TRBD2. Losses at the gene ends were 1 base for V and 0 bases for J; bases not matched to a gene: 7. Germline V CDR1 and CDR2: SGHTA, FQGNSA. The CDR3 spans 18 residues. The CDR3: CASSLELAGAPSTDTQYF. The CDR3 bases are TGTGCCAGCAGCTTAGAGCTAGCGGGGGCCCCTAGCACAGATACGCAGTATTTT.

This chain links TRBV5-5 with TRBJ1-3; perhaps TRBD1 as D (6 bases). In germline, CDR1 is SGHKS, CDR2 YYEKEE (reference sequence). CDR3 length: 16 amino acids. Trimming took 1 base from V and 2 from J, leaving 13 bases between them. The CDR3 DNA reads TGTGCCAGCAGCTTGTCAGGGGTACTCGCTGGAAACACCATATATTTT. Translated: CASSLSGVLAGNTIYF.

The rearrangement uses TRBV6-1 and TRBJ1-3, with D maybe TRBD1 (5 bases). The CDR3 contains 16 residues. Germline V gene sequence: CDR1 MNHNS, CDR2 SASEGT. Trimming stripped 0 bases from V and 3 bases from J, with 12 bases between. The DNA of the CDR3 is TGTGCCAGCAGTGAAGCGACTGGGGGAGGTGGAAACACCATATATTTT. Amino acids: CASSEATGGGGNTIYF.

The chain links TRBV6-5 to TRBJ2-7, with TRBD1 matching 10 bases. Germline CDR1 MNHEY, CDR2 SVGAGI. The CDR3 is 14 residues long. Unmatched junction bases numbered 7, after V lost 6 bases and J lost 5 bases. The chain's CDR3 is CASSADRGIHEQYF. The DNA for the CDR3 is TGTGCCAGCAGCGCGGACAGGGGGATCCACGAGCAGTACTTC.

The CDR3 nucleotides read TGTGCCAGCAGCCCACAGGGGGCGCTCACTGAAGCTTTCTTT. Amino acids: CASSPQGALTEAFF. This chain uses TRBV7-9 with TRBJ1-1, with 9 nucleotides matching TRBD1. The germline CDR1 and CDR2 sequences are SEHNR and FQNEAQ (reference sequence). Trimming removed 5 bases from V and 4 bases from J; junction bases left unmatched: 5. This CDR3 is built from 14 residues.

The chain couples TRBV6-5 to TRBJ2-7; TRBD2 agrees at 10 bases. This CDR3 is built from 15 residues. Germline V lookup: CDR1 MNHEY, CDR2 SVGAGI. V was pared by 2 bases and J by 0 bases, with 1 base of the junction left unmatched. Here the CDR3 reads CASSYGLAASYEQYF. CDR3 DNA: TGTGCCAGCAGTTACGGACTAGCGGCCTCCTACGAGCAGTACTTC.

This sequence joins TRBV19 and TRBJ1-5, with D possibly being TRBD1 (5 bases). The CDR3 extends over 16 amino acids. Germline CDR1 LNHDA, CDR2 SQIVND (reference sequence). V shed 6 bases and J shed 7 bases, with 22 bases lying between them. The CDR3 DNA follows: TGTGCCAGTAGCCCAAAAGGGGCCCTCTTTGGGCAGCCCCAGCATTTT. Its translation is CASSPKGALFGQPQHF.